One and the same sample provided the 29 T cell receptor beta chains below, sequenced in a study of blood T cell repertoires in COVID-19 (TCRdb year 2020). Libraries were constructed by the immunoSEQ multiplex PCR assay. TCRdb provides this immuneACCESS table in a form limited to in-frame rearrangements. Some clones are lacking; in checked studies, under half of them reflect an unresolved V gene, and why the rest are absent is not known. This sample lists about 400,000 clones; 75% to 90% were detected once. Of the sample, under 8.5% falls within the top ten clones. Specimen: peripheral blood. Source of these receptors: a woman aged 55-75 years with COVID-19, enrolled during active disease.

In regard to this clone: This sample includes further DNA sequences coding for the same CDR3. This chain connects TRBV9 to TRBJ1-1, with no clear D. The CDR3 runs 13 residues. V lost 0 bases and J lost 5, with 8 bases in between. CDR1 and CDR2 from the germline V gene are SGDLS and YYNGEE. The CDR3 DNA sequence: TGTGCCAGCAGCGTAGGAGGTCGGACTGAAGCTTTCTTT. Residues: CASSVGGRTEAFF. Based on the CDR3 plus reference TRBV9 and TRBJ1-1, the full variable domain is DSGVTQTPKHLITATGQRVTLRCSPRSGDLSVYWYQQSLDQGLQFLIQYYNGEERAKGNILERFSAQQFPDLHSELNLSSLELGDSALYFCASSVGGRTEAFFGQGTRLTVV.

This chain links TRBV5-6 with TRBJ1-2; D gene ambiguous. Germline loops: CDR1 SGHDT, CDR2 YYEEEE. CDR3 length equals 15 residues. V lost 4 bases to trimming and J lost 4 bases, with 17 bases between them. CDR3 in amino acids: CASSTDPGPSYGYTF. CDR3 DNA sequence: TGTGCCAGCAGCACTGACCCGGGTCCCTCCTATGGCTACACCTTC. Variable domain in full (rest from reference TRBV5-6 and TRBJ1-2): DAGVTQSPTHLIKTRGQQVTLRCSPKSGHDTVSWYQQALGQGPQFIFQYYEEEERQRGNFPDRFSGHQFPNYSSELNVNALLLGDSALYLCASSTDPGPSYGYTFGSGTRLTVV.

The chain joins TRBV19 to TRBJ1-1; TRBD1 might be the D (5 bases). The CDR3 loop spans 13 amino acids. V was cut by 10 bases and J by 0 bases, with 12 bases left in between. The germline V gene has CDR1 LNHDA and CDR2 SQIVND (reference sequence). CDR3 region: CATRGGLNTEAFF. CDR3 in DNA: TGTGCCACCCGGGGGGGGTTGAACACTGAAGCTTTCTTT.

The chain links TRBV13 to TRBJ2-2; TRBD1 aligns across 9 bases. The CDR3 contains 15 residues. The trim removed 5 bases at V and 10 bases at J, leaving 11 bases unmatched. CDR1 and CDR2 from the germline V gene are PRHDT and FYEKMQ (reference sequence). This CDR3 reads CASSPRDRDPEELFF. The CDR3 region has the DNA TGTGCCAGCAGCCCCCGGGACAGGGATCCGGAGGAGCTGTTTTTT.

This clone was detected once. The sample carries other DNA sequences with the same CDR3. The chain employs TRBV7-2 and TRBJ2-7; D not certain. CDR3 size: 13 residues. V gave up 1 base and J gave up 4 bases, with 8 bases separating them. Germline CDR1 and CDR2: SGHTA and FQGNSA. The CDR3 is CASSLGGPYEQYF. The CDR3 DNA reads as TGTGCCAGCAGCTTAGGAGGTCCATACGAGCAGTACTTC.

V is TRBV4-1 and J is TRBJ1-1, with TRBD1 as a possible D gene (5 bases). The CDR3 length is 18 residues. Germline CDR1 MGHRA, CDR2 YSYEKL. V lost 3 bases and J lost 1, with 21 bases in between. The CDR3 region is CASSQAGRGEQPNTEAFF. The CDR3 DNA is TGCGCCAGCAGCCAGGCGGGGCGGGGAGAACAACCGAACACTGAAGCTTTCTTT.

The V call is TRBV3-1 (or the pseudogene TRBV3-2), the J call TRBJ1-5, with D hard to call. The germline V gene encodes CDR1 LGHDT and CDR2 YNNKEL (reference sequence). V was pared by 5 bases and J by 0 bases, with 8 bases between. The CDR3 is 14 residues long. For the CDR3, the DNA is TGTGCCAGCAGCTACCGAGTTAGCAATCAGCCCCAGCATTTT. This encodes CASSYRVSNQPQHF.

The CDR3 DNA is TGTGCCAGCAGCTTAGGCCCCGGGGCCGGGGAGCTGTTTTTT. Amino acids: CASSLGPGAGELFF. This rearrangement joins TRBV13 to TRBJ2-2; D may be TRBD2 (5 bases). V was trimmed by 0 bases and J by 6 bases, leaving 8 bases between them. The germline V gene encodes CDR1 PRHDT and CDR2 FYEKMQ (reference sequence). The CDR3 is 14 amino acids. Supplemented by reference TRBV13 and TRBJ2-2, the full variable domain reads AAGVIQSPRHLIKEKRETATLKCYPIPRHDTVYWYQQGPGQDPQFLISFYEKMQSDKGSIPDRFSAQQFSDYHSELNMSSLELGDSALYFCASSLGPGAGELFFGEGSRLTVL.

J is TRBJ2-7 and V is TRBV19; D possibly corresponds to TRBD2 (7 bases). This CDR3 contains 14 residues. Germline V gives CDR1 LNHDA, CDR2 SQIVND (reference sequence). The V gene lost 4 bases and the J gene lost 3 bases, with 13 bases spanning the gap. The CDR3 DNA reads as TGTGCCAGTAGTACCCAGGGAGGGGGCTACGAGCAGTACTTC. Protein: CASSTQGGGYEQYF. Based on the CDR3 plus reference TRBV19 and TRBJ2-7, the full variable domain is DGGITQSPKYLFRKEGQNVTLSCEQNLNHDAMYWYRQDPGQGLRLIYYSQIVNDFQKGDIAEGYSVSREKKESFPLTVTSAQKNPTAFYLCASSTQGGGYEQYFGPGTRLTVT.

The rearrangement joins TRBV5-1 to TRBJ2-5; possibly TRBD2 for D (7 bases). V was trimmed by 1 base and J by 4 bases, leaving 14 bases between them. The CDR3 is made up of 15 amino acids. Germline values: CDR1 SGHRS, CDR2 YFSETQ. The CDR3 bases are TGCGCCAGCAGCTTGCGTGGGGGGGCCTCAGAGACCCAGTACTTC. It codes for CASSLRGGASETQYF.

The V call is TRBV7-9, the J call TRBJ1-2; D is uncertain. Germline loops: CDR1 SEHNR, CDR2 FQNEAQ (reference sequence). The CDR3 runs to 17 residues. V was trimmed by 5 bases and J by 2 bases, leaving 21 bases between them. The CDR3 DNA follows: TGTGCCAGCAGCGCGGGCGTGGAGACCACTTACAACTATGGCTACACCTTC. Its protein is CASSAGVETTYNYGYTF. The full variable domain, rest sourced from reference TRBV7-9 and TRBJ1-2, is DTGVSQNPRHKITKRGQNVTFRCDPISEHNRLYWYRQTLGQGPEFLTYFQNEAQLEKSRLLSDRFSAERPKGSFSTLEIQRTEQGDSAMYLCASSAGVETTYNYGYTFGSGTRLTVV.

The table lists this clone with a count of one. The chain joins TRBV7-3 to TRBJ1-6; no firm D call. V was cut by 5 bases and J by 4 bases, with 6 bases left in between. The CDR3 loop spans 13 amino acids. CDR1 and CDR2 (germline): SGHTA, FQGTGA. The CDR3 region is CASSPGYNSPLHF. Here the CDR3 DNA reads TGTGCCAGCAGCCCCGGTTATAATTCACCCCTCCACTTT.

V usage is TRBV6-2 or TRBV6-3 and J usage is TRBJ2-7, with D perhaps matching TRBD2 (5 bases). Trimming took 5 bases from V and 3 from J, leaving 8 bases between them. Germline V lookup: CDR1 MNHEY, CDR2 SVGEGT. The CDR3 loop spans 12 amino acids. DNA for the CDR3: TGTGCCAGCAGTCGCCGGGACTACGAGCAGTACTTC. Its protein product is CASSRRDYEQYF.

J is TRBJ2-5 and V is TRBV2; D possibly corresponds to TRBD1 (5 bases). The length of the CDR3 is 13 residues. CDR1 and CDR2 from the germline V gene are SNHLY and FYNNEI. Trimming stripped 4 bases from V and 1 base from J, with 7 bases between. The CDR3 loop reads CASSVDTQETQYF. DNA for the CDR3: TGTGCCAGCAGTGTGGACACCCAAGAGACCCAGTACTTC.

Here the CDR3 reads CASSVGAEAFF. CDR3 nucleotide sequence: TGTGCCAGCAGTGTAGGGGCGGAAGCTTTCTTT. The chain couples TRBV2 to TRBJ1-1; D is possibly TRBD1 (5 bases). Germline CDR1 is SNHLY and CDR2 is FYNNEI. V dropped 4 bases and J dropped 8 bases, with 8 bases sitting between them. This CDR3 is built from 11 residues. Full variable domain (remainder filled in from reference TRBV2 and TRBJ1-1): EPEVTQTPSHQVTQMGQEVILRCVPISNHLYFYWYRQILGQKVEFLVSFYNNEISEKSEIFDDQFSVERPDGSNFTLKIRSTKLEDSAMYFCASSVGAEAFFGQGTRLTVV.

V gene TRBV19 combines with J gene TRBJ1-2; no firm D call. This CDR3 has 11 amino acids. V lost 7 bases and J lost 1, with 4 bases in between. Germline assignment: CDR1 LNHDA and CDR2 SQIVND (reference sequence). CDR3 DNA: TGTGCCAGTATGCGTAACTATGGCTACACCTTC. This codes for CASMRNYGYTF.

The chain is built from TRBV7-6 and TRBJ2-2, with 7 bases identical to TRBD1. CDR1 and CDR2 from the germline V gene are SGHVS and FNYEAQ. The CDR3 spans 15 residues. The V and J ends lost 4 bases and 4 bases, in that order; junction bases with no gene match: 6. The CDR3 sequence is CASSWDSDATGELFF. CDR3 DNA sequence: TGTGCCAGCAGCTGGGACAGCGATGCCACCGGGGAGCTGTTTTTT.

This clone was seen a single time. CDR3 amino acids: CASSQDIQSRGYTF. In DNA, the CDR3 is TGTGCCAGCAGCCAAGATATACAGAGCAGAGGCTACACCTTC. The V call is TRBV3-1 (or the pseudogene TRBV3-2), the J call TRBJ1-2; D is uncertain. The CDR3 has 14 residues. The V and J ends lost 0 bases and 8 bases respectively, with 13 bases between them. CDR1 LGHDT and CDR2 YNNKEL come from the germline V gene (reference sequence).

The J gene is TRBJ1-3, the V gene TRBV4-1, with 7 positions matching TRBD1. V gave up 0 bases and J gave up 3 bases; unmatched junction bases: 5. CDR3 length: 16 residues. Germline values: CDR1 MGHRA, CDR2 YSYEKL. This CDR3 reads CASSQERGLGGNTIYF. The CDR3 bases are TGCGCCAGCAGCCAAGAGAGGGGGCTCGGTGGAAACACCATATATTTT.

The CDR3 protein is CASSMRLAQFSEQYF. CDR3 nucleotides: TGTGCCAGCAGCATGCGACTAGCTCAATTTAGTGAGCAGTACTTC. The J gene is TRBJ2-7, the V gene TRBV9; 7 bases match TRBD2. Germline V CDR1 and CDR2: SGDLS, YYNGEE. The V and J ends lost 4 bases and 7 bases, in that order; junction bases with no gene match: 14. The CDR3 consists of 15 residues.

The J gene is TRBJ1-6, the V gene TRBV27; 7 bases line up with TRBD1. The CDR3 is 17 amino acids. In germline, CDR1 is MNHEY, CDR2 SMNVEV (reference sequence). With V trimmed by 5 bases and J by 4 bases, 11 bases remained unmatched. The CDR3 protein is CASSASPGQTYNSPLHF. The CDR3 DNA follows: TGTGCCAGCAGTGCTTCTCCGGGACAGACTTATAATTCACCCCTCCACTTT.

The rearrangement joins TRBV3-1 (or the pseudogene TRBV3-2) to TRBJ2-7; tentative D call: TRBD1 (6 bases). Germline V gene sequence: CDR1 LGHDT, CDR2 YNNKEL (reference sequence). The length of the CDR3 is 15 residues. Trimming removed 1 base from V and 0 bases from J, with 10 bases in between. CDR3 in amino acids: CASSQVRTVSYEQYF. As DNA, the CDR3 is TGTGCCAGCAGCCAAGTCCGGACAGTCTCCTACGAGCAGTACTTC.

The chain employs TRBV27 and TRBJ1-2; 7 bases line up with TRBD1. Germline V CDR1 and CDR2: MNHEY, SMNVEV (reference sequence). V shed 4 bases and J 0 bases; nucleotides not matched to a gene: 8. The CDR3 is 16 amino acids. Here the CDR3 reads CASSYSTGEANYGYTF. As DNA, the CDR3 is TGTGCCAGCAGTTATAGTACAGGGGAAGCTAACTATGGCTACACCTTC.

This chain links TRBV11-2 with TRBJ1-1; 12 bases are shared with TRBD1. J was trimmed by 11 bases and V by 4 bases; bases with no gene match: 23. CDR3 length: 19 amino acids. The germline CDR1 and CDR2 sequences are SGHAT and FQNNGV. The CDR3 reads CASSSPRGDPGQGARGAFF. In DNA, the CDR3 is TGTGCCAGCAGCTCCCCTCGAGGGGATCCGGGACAGGGGGCCCGTGGGGCTTTCTTT.

This chain uses TRBV27 with TRBJ2-2; 8 bases are shared with TRBD1. V dropped 4 bases and J dropped 7; count of bases not matched to a gene: 5. Germline V gene data show CDR1 as MNHEY and CDR2 as SMNVEV (reference sequence). There are 14 residues in the CDR3. For the CDR3, the DNA is TGTGCCAGCAGTTCCTGGACAGGGCACGGGGAGCTGTTTTTT. It codes for CASSSWTGHGELFF.

This clone has a single count. The chain couples TRBV5-6 to TRBJ1-3, with 10 bases identical to TRBD1. V shed 0 bases and J 6 bases; nucleotides not matched to a gene: 6. The CDR3 totals 16 residues. Germline V gene lookup returns CDR1 SGHDT and CDR2 YYEEEE. Here the CDR3 reads CASSLGQGARVNTIYF. As DNA, the CDR3 is TGTGCCAGCAGCTTGGGACAGGGGGCGCGGGTAAACACCATATATTTT.

V is TRBV5-8 and J is TRBJ2-4; 9 bases match TRBD1. The CDR3 is 14 residues long. CDR1 is SGHTS, CDR2 YDEGEE, per germline. The V segment lost 2 bases and the J segment 7 bases; nucleotides outside the gene matches: 4. Here the CDR3 reads CASSFGDRANIQYF. CDR3 coding DNA: TGTGCCAGCAGCTTCGGGGACAGGGCTAACATTCAGTACTTC.

The chain is built from TRBV9 and TRBJ2-5, with D maybe TRBD1 (6 bases). V was cut by 4 bases and J by 5 bases, with 15 bases left in between. This CDR3 has 14 amino acids. From germline, CDR1 is SGDLS and CDR2 YYNGEE. The CDR3 protein is CASSFSGTSETQYF. CDR3 bases: TGTGCCAGCAGCTTCTCCGGGACATCGGAGACCCAGTACTTC. The variable domain in full, completed from reference TRBV9 and TRBJ2-5, reads DSGVTQTPKHLITATGQRVTLRCSPRSGDLSVYWYQQSLDQGLQFLIQYYNGEERAKGNILERFSAQQFPDLHSELNLSSLELGDSALYFCASSFSGTSETQYFGPGTRLLVL.

This chain uses TRBV28 with TRBJ1-1; no clear D. This CDR3 is 14 amino acids long. V shed 1 base and J shed 7 bases, with 13 bases lying between them. Germline CDR1 and CDR2: MDHEN and SYDVKM. The CDR3 reads CASSLSRGMGEAFF. The CDR3 bases are TGTGCCAGCAGTTTATCTCGGGGTATGGGTGAAGCTTTCTTT.